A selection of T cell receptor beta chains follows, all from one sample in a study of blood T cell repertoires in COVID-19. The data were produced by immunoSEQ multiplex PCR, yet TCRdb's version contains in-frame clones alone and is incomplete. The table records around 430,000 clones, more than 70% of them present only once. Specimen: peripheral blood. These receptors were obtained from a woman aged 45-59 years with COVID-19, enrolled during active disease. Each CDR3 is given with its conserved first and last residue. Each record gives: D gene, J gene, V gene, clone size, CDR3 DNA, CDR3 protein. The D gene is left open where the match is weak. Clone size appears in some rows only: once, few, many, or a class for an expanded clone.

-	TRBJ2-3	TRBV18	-	TGTGCCAGCTCACCCAATACTAGCACAGATACGCAGTATTTT	CASSPNTSTDTQYF
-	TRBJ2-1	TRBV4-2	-	TGTGCCAGCAGCCAGGCGGTTACTCGGGATGCCTACAATGAGCAGTTCTTC	CASSQAVTRDAYNEQFF
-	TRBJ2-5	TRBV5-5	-	TGTGCCAGCAGCTTACTGGGGCAGAGAGAGACCCAGTACTTC	CASSLLGQRETQYF
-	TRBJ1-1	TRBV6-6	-	TGTGCCAGCAGTTTTGGCCCCAATTCCGAAGCTTTCTTT	CASSFGPNSEAFF
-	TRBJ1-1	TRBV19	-	TGTGCCAGTAGTGAACAGGTGGGCACTGAAGCTTTCTTT	CASSEQVGTEAFF
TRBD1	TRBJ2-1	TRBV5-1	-	TGCGCCAGCATAGGACCGGGACAGCACTACAATGAGCAGTTCTTC	CASIGPGQHYNEQFF
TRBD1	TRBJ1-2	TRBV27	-	TGTGCCAGCAGTGCTCGGGACAGCGGGAACTATGGCTACACCTTC	CASSARDSGNYGYTF
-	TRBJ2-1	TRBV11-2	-	TGTGCCAGCAGCTTACTACCTCCACAGGGCGAAAACAATGAGCAGTTCTTC	CASSLLPPQGENNEQFF
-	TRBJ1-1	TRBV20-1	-	TGCAGTGCTAATAAGAACACTGAAGCTTTCTTT	CSANKNTEAFF
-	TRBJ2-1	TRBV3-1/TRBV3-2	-	TGTGCCAGCAGCCTAACCCGGGACTCCTACCAGTTCTTC	CASSLTRDSYQFF
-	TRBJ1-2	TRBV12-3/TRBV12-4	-	TGTGCCAGCAGTTTACCCGGGGACTATGGCTACACCTTC	CASSLPGDYGYTF
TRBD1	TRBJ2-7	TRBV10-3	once	TGTGCCATCAGTGAGGGACAGGGAAGCTCCTACGAGCAGTACTTC	CAISEGQGSSYEQYF
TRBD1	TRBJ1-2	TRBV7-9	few	TGTGCCAGCAGCTCCGACAGGGCAGTCTACACCTTC	CASSSDRAVYTF
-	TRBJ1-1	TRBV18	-	TGTGCCAGCTCACCCTTAACCGGGAACCGATACACTGAAGCTTTCTTT	CASSPLTGNRYTEAFF
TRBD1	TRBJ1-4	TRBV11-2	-	TGTGCCAGCAGCCCTCCGGGACAGGGTGAAGAAAAACTGTTTTTT	CASSPPGQGEEKLFF
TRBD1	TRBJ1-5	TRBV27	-	TGTGCCAGCAGGGGACAGGGTGAACAGCCCCAGCATTTT	CASRGQGEQPQHF
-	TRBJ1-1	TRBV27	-	TGTGCCAGCAGTTTAATGGGGGGCACTGAAGCTTTCTTT	CASSLMGGTEAFF
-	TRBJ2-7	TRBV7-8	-	TGTGCCAGCAGCTCCCCCCTCGCGGGGTGGTACGAGCAGTACTTC	CASSSPLAGWYEQYF
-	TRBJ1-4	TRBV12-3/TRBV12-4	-	TGTGCCAGCAGTTACAGTAGTGAAAAACTGTTTTTT	CASSYSSEKLFF
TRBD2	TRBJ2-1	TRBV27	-	TGTGCCAGCAGTCCCTTTCGGACTAGCGGGGGGGCAAATGAGCAGTTCTTC	CASSPFRTSGGANEQFF
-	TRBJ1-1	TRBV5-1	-	TGCGCCAGCAGCTCTGGACTGGCGACGACTGAAGCTTTCTTT	CASSSGLATTEAFF
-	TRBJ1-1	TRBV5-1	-	TGCGCCAGCAGCTATTCACAGGGATCGAACACTGAAGCTTTCTTT	CASSYSQGSNTEAFF
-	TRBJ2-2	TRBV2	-	TGTGCCAGCACCCGGGACACCGCGAACACCGGGGAGCTGTTTTTT	CASTRDTANTGELFF
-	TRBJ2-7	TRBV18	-	TGTGCCAGCTCACCCCAGGGTCGGACCTACGAGCAGTACTTC	CASSPQGRTYEQYF
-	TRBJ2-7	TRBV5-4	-	TGTGCCAGCAGCTTGGGAGGGACTTCCTACGAGCAGTACTTC	CASSLGGTSYEQYF
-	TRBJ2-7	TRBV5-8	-	TGTGCCAGCAGCTCTTCCTACGAGCAGTACTTC	CASSSSYEQYF
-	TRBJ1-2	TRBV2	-	TGTGCCAGCAGTACCACAGGGTTCGAGGGCTACACCTTC	CASSTTGFEGYTF
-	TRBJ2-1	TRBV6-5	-	TGTGCCAGCACGGAACCTGGCGGGGACAATGAGCAGTTCTTC	CASTEPGGDNEQFF
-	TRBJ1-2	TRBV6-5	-	TGTGCCAGCAGACCTCAGGGGAGCGATGGCTACACCTTC	CASRPQGSDGYTF
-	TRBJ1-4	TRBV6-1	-	TGTGCCAGCAGTGGCGGTAGGAGGACGACTAATGAAAAACTGTTTTTT	CASSGGRRTTNEKLFF
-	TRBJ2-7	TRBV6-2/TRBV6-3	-	TGTGCCAGCAGTTACGTGTCAGGGGTCCCCTACGAGCAGTACTTC	CASSYVSGVPYEQYF
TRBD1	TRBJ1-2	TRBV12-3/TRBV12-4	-	TGTGCCAGCAGTGACAGGGCGTGGGGCTACACCTTC	CASSDRAWGYTF
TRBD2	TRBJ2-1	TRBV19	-	TGTGCCAGTAGTATAGGACGACTAGCGGGGAACAATGAGCAGTTCTTC	CASSIGRLAGNNEQFF
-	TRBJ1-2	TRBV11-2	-	TGTGCCAGCAGCTCGTCGGGAAAGGCTAACTATGGCTACACCTTC	CASSSSGKANYGYTF
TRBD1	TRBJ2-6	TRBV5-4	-	TGTGCCAGCAGCGTAATTCAGGGGGCTGGGGCCAACGTCCTGACTTTC	CASSVIQGAGANVLTF
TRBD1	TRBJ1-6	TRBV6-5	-	TGTGCCAGCAGTTATGGCGGACAGGCCTTTGGACCCCTCCACTTT	CASSYGGQAFGPLHF
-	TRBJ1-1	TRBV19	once	TGTGCCAGTAGTATTATCGGGGACACTGAAGCTTTCTTT	CASSIIGDTEAFF
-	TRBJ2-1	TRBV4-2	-	TGTGCCAGCAGACCCCAGAGACAGAACAATGAGCAGTTCTTC	CASRPQRQNNEQFF
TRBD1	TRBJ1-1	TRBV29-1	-	TGCAGCGTAACAGGGGGTGACACTGAAGCTTTCTTT	CSVTGGDTEAFF
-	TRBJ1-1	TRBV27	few	TGTGCCAGCAGTTTAAACAGGAACACTGAAGCTTTCTTT	CASSLNRNTEAFF
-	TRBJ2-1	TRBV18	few	TGTGCCAGCTCCCATCCGGGACAAGAAGGCAATGAGCAGTTCTTC	CASSHPGQEGNEQFF
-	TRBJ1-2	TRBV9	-	TGTGCCAGCAGCTCGCAAGGGGGGGCTGGTGGCTACACCTTC	CASSSQGGAGGYTF
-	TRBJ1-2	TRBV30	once	TGTGCCTGGAGCCCTCGTCGACAAACACCCTATGGCTACACCTTC	CAWSPRRQTPYGYTF
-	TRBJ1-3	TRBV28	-	TGTGCCAGCAGTCGCAATTACGGGGACACCATATATTTT	CASSRNYGDTIYF
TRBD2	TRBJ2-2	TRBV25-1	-	TGTGCCAGCAGCGCACTTGGGACTAGCGGGGGAGCCTCCGGGGAGCTGTTTTTT	CASSALGTSGGASGELFF
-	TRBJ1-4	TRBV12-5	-	TGTGCTAGTGGTTTGGTACTACTAATAATTAATGAAAAACTGTTTTTT	CASGLVLLIINEKLFF
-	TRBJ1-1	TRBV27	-	TGTGCCAGCAGTTTAAGTTCGGGGAGGAACACTGAAGCTTTCTTT	CASSLSSGRNTEAFF
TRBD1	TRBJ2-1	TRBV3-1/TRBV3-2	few	TGTGCCAGCAGCCAAGTTCCGGGACAGGGGGCGCAAAATGAGCAGTTCTTC	CASSQVPGQGAQNEQFF
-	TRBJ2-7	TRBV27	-	TGTGCCAGCAGTCCTACCACCTCTTACGAGCAGTACTTC	CASSPTTSYEQYF
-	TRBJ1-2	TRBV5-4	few	TGTGCCAGCAGCCCGGAGACGGGATACGGCTACACCTTC	CASSPETGYGYTF
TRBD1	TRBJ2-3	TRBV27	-	TGTGCCAGCAGCGGGACAGTACTCACAGATACGCAGTATTTT	CASSGTVLTDTQYF
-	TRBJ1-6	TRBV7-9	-	TGTGCCAGCAGCTACGCGGGGGCGGCCAATAATTCACCCCTCCACTTT	CASSYAGAANNSPLHF
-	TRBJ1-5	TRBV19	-	TGTGCCAGTGATATGGGGGGAGGCAATCAGCCCCAGCATTTT	CASDMGGGNQPQHF
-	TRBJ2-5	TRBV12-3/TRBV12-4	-	TGTGCCAGCAGCTCCGGGACATTAGAGACCCAGTACTTC	CASSSGTLETQYF
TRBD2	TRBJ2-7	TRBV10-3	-	TGTGCCAACGGGGGGGGCAGTAACGAGCAGTACTTC	CANGGGSNEQYF